This T cell receptor (beta chain) was sequenced during a study of shared clonotypes between healthy human individuals. This CDR3 is built from 16 residues. Trimming removed 10 bases from V and 0 bases from J, with 19 bases in between. Germline V CDR1 and CDR2: SEHNR, FQNEAQ (reference sequence). Generated by immunoSEQ multiplex PCR, the TCRdb table keeps only in-frame clones and is missing some. Of roughly 500,000 clones listed, roughly three quarters are singletons. The sequence was collected from a woman aged 40-49 years in good health. Some clones in this sample may be carry-over from other donors' samples. Sequencing used PBMCs. This chain connects TRBV7-9 to TRBJ2-1, with TRBD2 as a possible D gene (5 bases). CDR3 loop: CATTEGRSGSYNEQFF. DNA for the CDR3: TGTGCCACCACTGAGGGCCGGTCAGGCTCCTACAATGAGCAGTTCTTC.